The T cell receptor beta chain under discussion was sequenced for a study of T cell responses to AZD1222 COVID-19 vaccine (dated by TCRdb to 2020 to 2022). As for the study more broadly: AZD1222 recipients whose second dose came at about 4 weeks and those whose second dose came at about 12 weeks were combined into one group, since spike-specific TCR depth and breadth did not differ between the two schedules. TCR sequencing was performed for 230 to 250 trial participants, of whom approximately 200 were given two doses of AZD1222 and around 25 were given two doses of MenACWY control vaccine. Trial participants were enrolled by age into 18-55, 56-69 and 70-plus year subgroups, with 148, 28 and 57 TCR-sequenced participants respectively. Points the paper makes about the study in general: Because no day 14 peak-response samples were available, repertoires were characterized only after the peak T cell response. Conclusions about previously exposed vaccinees were limited because only six or seven AZD1222 recipients were SARS-CoV-2 seropositive at baseline. Participants were mostly white British, with more females than males. The authors suggested clonal diversity may have been underestimated. Epitopes outside the regions mutated in the B.1.351 and B.1.1.7 variants were reportedly recognized by nearly half of the unique spike-specific TCRs. The vaccine-associated CD4 TCRs covered the entire spike protein, and the dominant responses fell in regions 160-218 and 743-854. In the small 56-69-year group, the increase in depth fell short of significance, most likely because of low power. Spike-specific TCR breadth and depth rose significantly after two AZD1222 doses compared with day 0 and with MenACWY recipients.

In regard to this clone: What this receptor recognizes is not known. No per-base quality is available; no much larger clone lies one base away.

The trim is 6 bases for V and 9 bases for J, with a gap of 12 bases between the germline ends. Spanning cysteine to phenylalanine, the CDR3 consists of 12 amino acids. Solely the CDR3 DNA is kept, with 36 bases framed from the first base. The germline V gene (reference sequence) yields LNHDA for CDR1 and SQIVND for CDR2. The sample's time point label is to be understood as: baseline before first vaccination. Samples from vaccinated people were obtained from the UK trials COV001 and COV002, which included a single-blind randomized controlled phase 2/3 trial of AZD1222 (ChAdOx1 nCoV-19) in healthy adults. For TCRbeta chain sequencing, PBMC samples from trial participants were taken at day 0 and at day 28 after the second dose. The CDR3 regions of human TCRbeta chains were analyzed by immunosequencing. The source study handled its data this way. TCRs in the repertoires were compared against a reference library of SARS-CoV-2-specific TCRs that had been generated with the MIRA antigen-specificity platform. Breadth meant the fraction of unique TCRs that were SARS-CoV-2-associated, whereas depth meant the fraction of total T cells that were SARS-CoV-2-associated. Each spike-specific TCR was assigned to its reactive spike region and to a CD4 or CD8 class using the MIRA data. Log10-transformed breadth and depth values were compared by one-way ANOVA with Sidak's multiple comparisons tests. Not all clones reach the TCRdb copy of this immuneACCESS table, which keeps in-frame sequences only. Checked studies attribute under half of the gap to unresolved V genes and leave the rest unexplained. For V, J and clone size, that table is used; D and trimming come from the DNA. The sample table records about 170,000 clones; roughly 92% of these occur just once. The ten largest make up around 1.6% of the sample.

The sample in question was peripheral blood, obtained on day 0 of AZD1222 vaccination. The receptor's source is an adult in good health. Here the chain combines TRBV19 and TRBJ1-3; the best D guess is TRBD1, with 5 bases matching. The DNA sequence is TGTGCCAGTAGCCCCGGAGGGGTCACCATATATTTT. This gives the protein CASSPGGVTIYF. Full variable domain (CDR3 extended with the reference TRBV19 and TRBJ1-3 proteins): DGGITQSPKYLFRKEGQNVTLSCEQNLNHDAMYWYRQDPGQGLRLIYYSQIVNDFQKGDIAEGYSVSREKKESFPLTVTSAQKNPTAFYLCASSPGGVTIYFGEGSWLTVV.